This record looks at one T cell receptor beta chain sequence and its context. This entry comes from a study of shared clonotypes between healthy human individuals. Data came from immunoSEQ multiplex PCR; TCRdb stores just in-frame clones and leaves some out. The sample consists of 2 million to 2.5 million clones, 80% to 95% of them appearing once. The V segment lost 6 bases and the J segment 1 base; nucleotides outside the gene matches: 7. This CDR3 is 16 amino acids long. Germline lookup yields CDR1 MGHRA and CDR2 YSYEKL. Sequencing was carried out using naive CD4+ T cells from PBMCs. Subset given: CD45RA+ positively selected. The gene calls are TRBV4-1 and TRBJ2-7; TRBD2 matches at 12 bases. The TCR was taken from a man aged 18-30 years in good health. Some clones in this sample may be carry-over from other donors' samples. This chain's CDR3 is CASSPGTSGLSYEQYF. CDR3 DNA: TGCGCCAGCAGTCCCGGGACTAGCGGGTTGTCCTACGAGCAGTACTTC.